Each of the 16 T cell receptor beta chains below was sequenced from the same sample in a study of blood T cell repertoires in COVID-19. The method was immunoSEQ multiplex PCR; TCRdb's version includes in-frame clones alone and lacks a portion of them. The data contain about 150,000 clones, approximately 80% of them singletons. Material for sequencing was peripheral blood. Receptor source: a human donor in a cohort sampled during active COVID-19.

There are a few counts of this clone. The chain is built from TRBV11-3 and TRBJ2-2, with a tentative D call TRBD2 (6 bases). Germline lookup yields CDR1 SGHNT and CDR2 YENEEA. Trimming shortened V by 4 bases and J by 3 bases, and 12 bases separated the two germline ends. The CDR3 runs 15 residues. The CDR3 region has the DNA TGTGCCAGCAGCTCCGGACGGGGGTACACCGGGGAGCTGTTTTTT. This encodes CASSSGRGYTGELFF.

The chain joins TRBV19 to TRBJ1-1; 7 nucleotides agree with TRBD1. From germline, CDR1 is LNHDA and CDR2 SQIVND (reference sequence). The CDR3 totals 13 residues. V shed 8 bases and J 7 bases; nucleotides not matched to a gene: 10. The CDR3 bases are TGTGCCAGTGGGAAACAGGGGTGGGGTGAAGCTTTCTTT. Translating gives CASGKQGWGEAFF. Full variable domain (rest looked up from reference TRBV19 and TRBJ1-1): DGGITQSPKYLFRKEGQNVTLSCEQNLNHDAMYWYRQDPGQGLRLIYYSQIVNDFQKGDIAEGYSVSREKKESFPLTVTSAQKNPTAFYLCASGKQGWGEAFFGQGTRLTVV.

Here the CDR3 reads CASKRGQGDTEAFF. CDR3 DNA sequence: TGTGCCTCCAAACGGGGACAGGGGGACACTGAAGCTTTCTTT. This sequence joins TRBV30 and TRBJ1-1; TRBD1 matches at 11 bases. V was pared by 7 bases and J by 3 bases, with 7 bases of the junction left unmatched. The CDR3 is 14 amino acids. Germline CDR1 and CDR2: GTSNPN and SVGIG (reference sequence).

This clone was counted once. The J gene is TRBJ2-7, the V gene TRBV6-5; D gene uncertain. The CDR3 has 13 residues. Looked up from germline, CDR1 is MNHEY and CDR2 is SVGAGI. V lost 6 bases and J 2 bases, leaving 11 bases between the germline ends. The CDR3 protein is CASRAISPYEQYF. DNA for the CDR3: TGTGCCAGCAGGGCAATTTCTCCCTACGAGCAGTACTTC.

This chain connects TRBV12-3 or TRBV12-4 to TRBJ1-6; no clear D. Trimming removed 2 bases at V and 10 bases at J, with 6 bases between. The CDR3 spans 12 residues. The CDR3 sequence is CASSLLHSPLHF. The DNA for the CDR3 is TGTGCCAGCAGTTTATTACACTCACCCCTCCACTTT.

The V and J genes are TRBV15 and TRBJ2-3; 8 bases fit TRBD1. Germline V lookup: CDR1 LNHNV, CDR2 YYDKDF (reference sequence). This CDR3 comprises 16 residues. With V trimmed by 4 bases and J by 0 bases, 6 bases remained unmatched. The CDR3 region has the DNA TGTGCCACCAGCACCTGGACAGGGTCTAGCACAGATACGCAGTATTTT. Translation: CATSTWTGSSTDTQYF.

V usage is TRBV10-3 and J usage is TRBJ1-3; D remains unclear. V was clipped by 3 bases and J by 7 bases, with 10 bases between them. This CDR3 comprises 13 residues. The germline CDR1 and CDR2 sequences are ENHRY and SYGVKD. Here the CDR3 DNA reads TGTGCCATCAGTGACTTTAGAGAGAACACCATATATTTT. This sequence encodes CAISDFRENTIYF.

This clone was seen once. V gene TRBV5-4 combines with J gene TRBJ2-5, with D possibly matching TRBD1 (6 bases). CDR3 length: 13 residues. The V end was cut by 5 bases, the J end by 2 bases, with 10 bases between. The germline gives CDR1 SGHNT, CDR2 YYREEE (reference sequence). CDR3 protein: CASRTGIQETQYF. The CDR3 bases are TGTGCCAGCAGGACAGGTATTCAAGAGACCCAGTACTTC.

The chain uses TRBV3-1 (or the pseudogene TRBV3-2) and TRBJ1-1; a possible D gene is TRBD1 (6 bases). Between the trimmed V and J ends, which lost 0 bases and 11 bases, there was a span of 16 bases. The CDR3 has 14 amino acids. Germline V lookup: CDR1 LGHDT, CDR2 YNNKEL (reference sequence). The CDR3 loop reads CASSQDGANRVAFF. CDR3 DNA: TGTGCCAGCAGCCAAGATGGGGCAAACAGGGTGGCTTTCTTT.

The rearrangement uses TRBV24-1 and TRBJ2-2; D is unclear. CDR3 length: 14 amino acids. From germline, CDR1 is KGHDR and CDR2 SFDVKD. Trimming removed 8 bases from V and 2 bases from J, with 11 bases in between. CDR3 in amino acids: CATNSGGNTGELFF. The CDR3 nucleotides are TGTGCCACCAATTCGGGTGGCAACACCGGGGAGCTGTTTTTT.

This chain connects TRBV12-5 to TRBJ2-7, with TRBD1 matching over 7 bases. Germline-derived CDR1 and CDR2 are LGHNT and FRNRAP. The CDR3 contains 16 residues. V lost 1 base and J lost 2; bases outside the gene matches: 8. The DNA for the CDR3 is TGTGCTAGTGGTTTGGCTACAGGGGCAGTCACCTACGAGCAGTACTTC. It specifies CASGLATGAVTYEQYF.

The rearrangement uses TRBV5-4 and TRBJ2-3, with 10 bases lining up with TRBD2. The J segment lost 6 bases and the V segment lost 5 bases, leaving 9 bases of the junction unmatched. Germline V gene data show CDR1 as SGHNT and CDR2 as YYREEE (reference sequence). There are 15 residues in the CDR3. The CDR3 nucleotides are TGTGCCAGCAGACGTCTAGCGGGAGAGGTGGATACGCAGTATTTT. Its protein product is CASRRLAGEVDTQYF.

The chain couples TRBV5-1 to TRBJ1-6; TRBD1 matches at 7 bases. Trimming took 1 base from V and 7 from J; bases not matched to a gene: 5. CDR3 length: 15 residues. Germline-derived CDR1 and CDR2 are SGHRS and YFSETQ. The CDR3 spells CASSLLGQSNSPLHF. Written as DNA, the CDR3 is TGCGCCAGCAGCTTGCTGGGACAGAGCAATTCACCCCTCCACTTT.

The rearrangement joins TRBV5-1 to TRBJ2-5; 11 nucleotides align to TRBD2. The CDR3 has 15 residues. Germline V gene sequence: CDR1 SGHRS, CDR2 YFSETQ. V dropped 4 bases and J dropped 2; count of bases not matched to a gene: 4. The CDR3 bases are TGCGCCAGCAGCCGGGGACTAGCGGAACAAGAGACCCAGTACTTC. Amino acids: CASSRGLAEQETQYF. Together with reference TRBV5-1 and TRBJ2-5, the CDR3 gives the full variable domain: KAGVTQTPRYLIKTRGQQVTLSCSPISGHRSVSWYQQTPGQGLQFLFEYFSETQRNKGNFPGRFSGRQFSNSRSEMNVSTLELGDSALYLCASSRGLAEQETQYFGPGTRLLVL.

This chain uses TRBV2 with TRBJ1-1, with D maybe TRBD1 (6 bases). Per germline, CDR1 SNHLY and CDR2 FYNNEI. This CDR3 comprises 12 residues. The V end lost 6 bases, the J end lost 7 bases, and 12 bases lay between the germline ends. CDR3 protein: CASRGGGHEAFF. In nucleotides, the CDR3 is TGTGCCAGCAGGGGAGGGGGACATGAAGCTTTCTTT. Full variable domain (rest looked up from reference TRBV2 and TRBJ1-1): EPEVTQTPSHQVTQMGQEVILRCVPISNHLYFYWYRQILGQKVEFLVSFYNNEISEKSEIFDDQFSVERPDGSNFTLKIRSTKLEDSAMYFCASRGGGHEAFFGQGTRLTVV.

The chain couples TRBV7-2 to TRBJ2-3; the D gene is possibly TRBD1 (6 bases). Germline V gene lookup returns CDR1 SGHTA and CDR2 FQGNSA. V was shortened by 7 bases and J by 1 base, with 12 bases between the two germline ends. The CDR3 extends over 14 amino acids. Here the CDR3 reads CASTQGPGTDTQYF. CDR3 coding DNA: TGTGCCAGCACTCAGGGGCCCGGCACAGATACGCAGTATTTT.